These T cell receptor beta chains were read from a single sample in a study of beta chain features in type 1 diabetes. Generated by immunoSEQ multiplex PCR, the TCRdb table keeps only in-frame clones and is missing some. The sample has over 700,000 clones, about a sixth seen once. Sequencing used naive CD4+ T cells from blood. These receptor sequences come from a woman in her late teens or twenties in good health. Each CDR3 is given with its conserved first and last residue. The order of the fields is clone size, J gene, D gene, V gene, CDR3 DNA, CDR3 protein. D genes are given only for firm matches. Not all rows give a size; the values are once, few, many and, for expanded clones, a class.

clone_size: few; j_call: TRBJ2-1; d_call: TRBD1; v_call: TRBV28; cdr3_nt: TGTGCCAGCACCCCCGAGGGACAGGGGTACAATGAGCAGTTCTTC; cdr3_aa: CASTPEGQGYNEQFF
clone_size: -; j_call: TRBJ1-5; d_call: -; v_call: TRBV6-6; cdr3_nt: TGTGCCAGCAGTTTGGGAGCCAAGGGTCAGCCCCAGCATTTT; cdr3_aa: CASSLGAKGQPQHF
clone_size: few; j_call: TRBJ1-1; d_call: -; v_call: TRBV7-9; cdr3_nt: TGTGCCAGCAGCTTTAATGGGAACACTGAAGCTTTCTTT; cdr3_aa: CASSFNGNTEAFF
clone_size: -; j_call: TRBJ1-1; d_call: TRBD1; v_call: TRBV18; cdr3_nt: TGTGCCAGCTCACCTACAGGGGGGACTGAAGCTTTCTTT; cdr3_aa: CASSPTGGTEAFF
clone_size: few; j_call: TRBJ2-1; d_call: TRBD2; v_call: TRBV7-2; cdr3_nt: TGTGCCAGCAGCCCCCGGGTAGCGGGAGTAAGGTATGAGCAGTTCTTC; cdr3_aa: CASSPRVAGVRYEQFF
clone_size: few; j_call: TRBJ2-7; d_call: -; v_call: TRBV5-1; cdr3_nt: TGCGCCAGCAGCTTGGTGGGCGGGACCTACGAGCAGTACTTC; cdr3_aa: CASSLVGGTYEQYF
clone_size: few; j_call: TRBJ1-1; d_call: TRBD1; v_call: TRBV10-3; cdr3_nt: TGTGCCATCACAGCAGGGGGCCGGAACACTGAAGCTTTCTTT; cdr3_aa: CAITAGGRNTEAFF
clone_size: few; j_call: TRBJ2-1; d_call: -; v_call: TRBV5-1; cdr3_nt: TGCGCCAGCAGCTTCGGGGGAGAGAGCTCCTACAATGAGCAGTTCTTC; cdr3_aa: CASSFGGESSYNEQFF
clone_size: few; j_call: TRBJ2-5; d_call: -; v_call: TRBV7-2; cdr3_nt: TGTGCCAGCAGCTATAAAGAGACCCAGTACTTC; cdr3_aa: CASSYKETQYF
clone_size: few; j_call: TRBJ2-3; d_call: TRBD2; v_call: TRBV27; cdr3_nt: TGTGCCAGCAGTTCTAGCGGGAGGAGCACAGATACGCAGTATTTT; cdr3_aa: CASSSSGRSTDTQYF
clone_size: -; j_call: TRBJ1-2; d_call: -; v_call: TRBV7-9; cdr3_nt: TGTGCCAGCAGCTCCAGAACTGGTGGAGGCTACACCTTC; cdr3_aa: CASSSRTGGGYTF
clone_size: few; j_call: TRBJ1-4; d_call: -; v_call: TRBV4-1; cdr3_nt: TGCGCCAGCAGCCGTAAGGATGGGGCGGCCTCTAATGAAAAACTGTTTTTT; cdr3_aa: CASSRKDGAASNEKLFF
clone_size: -; j_call: TRBJ2-7; d_call: TRBD1; v_call: TRBV11-1; cdr3_nt: TGTGCCAGCAGCCCCGACAGGGGCGAGCAGTACTTC; cdr3_aa: CASSPDRGEQYF
clone_size: few; j_call: TRBJ2-3; d_call: TRBD2; v_call: TRBV20-1; cdr3_nt: TGCAGTGCAATAAAGCGGGGTCCGCAGTATTTT; cdr3_aa: CSAIKRGPQYF
clone_size: few; j_call: TRBJ1-5; d_call: -; v_call: TRBV15; cdr3_nt: TGTGCCACCAGCAGAGCTACAGGGTTGAATCAGCCCCAGCATTTT; cdr3_aa: CATSRATGLNQPQHF
clone_size: -; j_call: TRBJ2-7; d_call: -; v_call: TRBV2; cdr3_nt: TGTGCCAGCAGTAAAAACACCTACGAGCAGTACTTC; cdr3_aa: CASSKNTYEQYF
clone_size: few; j_call: TRBJ2-2; d_call: -; v_call: TRBV18; cdr3_nt: TGTGCCAGCTCACGTCGCGGCGGAACGCGAAACACCGGGGAGCTGTTTTTT; cdr3_aa: CASSRRGGTRNTGELFF
clone_size: -; j_call: TRBJ1-4; d_call: -; v_call: TRBV28; cdr3_nt: TGTGCCAGCAGTTTAGATCAGGAAAAACTGTTTTTT; cdr3_aa: CASSLDQEKLFF
clone_size: -; j_call: TRBJ1-2; d_call: -; v_call: TRBV7-9; cdr3_nt: TGTGCCAGCAGCCCTATGGGCCGGGATGGCTACACCTTC; cdr3_aa: CASSPMGRDGYTF
clone_size: -; j_call: TRBJ2-3; d_call: TRBD2; v_call: TRBV11-2; cdr3_nt: TGTGCCAGCAGCTTAGGGACCGGGAGGGATACGCAGTATTTT; cdr3_aa: CASSLGTGRDTQYF
clone_size: few; j_call: TRBJ1-2; d_call: -; v_call: TRBV27; cdr3_nt: TGTGCCATTGCGGGTTGGGGCAGGGATGGCTACACCTTC; cdr3_aa: CAIAGWGRDGYTF
clone_size: few; j_call: TRBJ2-5; d_call: TRBD1; v_call: TRBV6-6; cdr3_nt: TGTGCCAGCAGCCGCCGGACAGGGGTCTCAGAGACCCAGTACTTC; cdr3_aa: CASSRRTGVSETQYF
clone_size: -; j_call: TRBJ2-1; d_call: -; v_call: TRBV5-4; cdr3_nt: TGTGCCAGCAGCTTGGGGGTTTCGGGCTTAGGTGAGCAGTTCTTC; cdr3_aa: CASSLGVSGLGEQFF
clone_size: -; j_call: TRBJ2-2; d_call: TRBD2; v_call: TRBV5-6; cdr3_nt: TGTGCCAGCAGCTTGGCCGGGAGGGCCTACACCGGGGAGCTGTTTTTT; cdr3_aa: CASSLAGRAYTGELFF
clone_size: few; j_call: TRBJ2-3; d_call: -; v_call: TRBV11-1; cdr3_nt: TGTGCCAGCAGCAATTCCCACATCGCCCCAGATACGCAGTATTTT; cdr3_aa: CASSNSHIAPDTQYF